The rows below give T cell receptor beta chains drawn from one sample of a study of tumor and adjacent non-tumor tissue in lung cancer. TCRdb processed the multiplex PCR reads anew with MiXCR; each CDR3 protein has one entry. The sample lists 110,000 or so distinct CDR3 sequences; roughly 75% were seen once. The sequenced sample was lung tumor tissue. These receptors were taken from an older woman with non-small cell lung cancer. The CDR3 runs from the conserved cysteine through the conserved F or W. Each record gives: D gene, V gene, clone size, J gene, CDR3 DNA, CDR3 protein. D genes are given only for firm matches. Only part of the rows carry a size: once, few, many, or a class if the clone is expanded.

TRBD1	TRBV11-1	.	TRBJ2-1	TGTGTCTGCAACTTATTGGGGACAGGTTTCAATGAGCAGTTCTTC	CVCNLLGTGFNEQFF
.	TRBV4-1	.	TRBJ2-5	TGCGCCAGCAGCCAAGTTGACATGGATCAAGAGACCCAGTACTTC	CASSQVDMDQETQYF
TRBD2	TRBV29-1	.	TRBJ2-4	TGCAGCACCGTCTTAGAGCTAGCGGGGACCATAGCCAAAAACATTCAGTACTTC	CSTVLELAGTIAKNIQYF
.	TRBV11-2	.	TRBJ1-2	TGTGCCAGCAGCACCAACAGGGCCGCTAACTATGACTACACCTTC	CASSTNRAANYDYTF
.	TRBV6-6	.	TRBJ1-6	TGTGCCAGAAGTTTTGATGAAGAGAGCTCCTATAATTCAGCCCTCGACTTT	CARSFDEESSYNSALDF
.	TRBV4-3	.	TRBJ2-2	TGCGCCAGCAGCCAAGAGGGTAGCGGTAGGTCCTGGACCTGGGAGCTGTTTTTT	CASSQEGSGRSWTWELFF
TRBD1	TRBV11-3	.	TRBJ2-2	TGTGCCAGTAGTGCCGGGACAGGGGTCACCGAGGAGCTGTTTTTT	CASSAGTGVTEELFF
.	TRBV11-3	.	TRBJ2-6	TGTGCCAGCAGCGAAGTCACTCATGGGACCAACGTCCTGACTTTC	CASSEVTHGTNVLTF
.	TRBV4-3	.	TRBJ2-1	TGCGCCAGCAGCCCTCGATTGAGCTCCTACAATGAGCAGTTCTTC	CASSPRLSSYNEQFF
.	TRBV6-2/TRBV6-3	.	TRBJ1-5	TGTGCCAGCAATCAGCCAAATCAGCCCCAACATTTT	CASNQPNQPQHF
.	TRBV11-3	.	TRBJ1-1	TGTGGATCGGGCAAGAACACTGAAACTTTCTTT	CGSGKNTETFF
.	TRBV6-2/TRBV6-3	once	TRBJ2-7	TGTGCCAGTAGTGCCTTTCTCTACGAGCAGTATTTC	CASSAFLYEQYF
.	TRBV28	.	TRBJ1-2	TGTGCCAGCAATCAGTTAAAGATATCTAACTATGGCTACACCTTC	CASNQLKISNYGYTF
TRBD2	TRBV25-1	.	TRBJ2-3	TGTGCCAGCACCGAGGGCCCAGCGGGGGCCACAGATACGCAGGATTTT	CASTEGPAGATDTQDF
.	TRBV6-5	.	TRBJ1-5	TGTGCCAGCAGGCCTCTTCGGGGGGGGCTAGATAGCAATCAGCCTCAGCATTTT	CASRPLRGGLDSNQPQHF
TRBD2	TRBV6-1	many	TRBJ2-5	TGTGCCAGCCAGACTAGCGGGGGGGTCTCGGAGACCCAGTACTTC	CASQTSGGVSETQYF
.	TRBV6-1	.	TRBJ1-1	TGTGCCAGCAGTGAAAAGGGGGGTTCGGGAACTGAAGCTTTCTTT	CASSEKGGSGTEAFF
.	TRBV29-1	.	TRBJ1-2	TGCAGCATCCAATTCGACAGATCTAACTATGGCTACATCTTC	CSIQFDRSNYGYIF
.	TRBV11-2	.	TRBJ2-7	TGTGCCAGCAGCTTATCCCGCTCCGAGCAATACTTC	CASSLSRSEQYF
TRBD2	TRBV28	few	TRBJ2-3	TGTGCCAGCAGTGGGACTAGCGGGAGCACAGATACGCAGTATTTT	CASSGTSGSTDTQYF
.	TRBV11-3	.	TRBJ1-5	TGTGCCAGCGCCGGGGATTCTTCGTCGGCCCAGCATTTT	CASAGDSSSAQHF
TRBD2	TRBV20-1	.	TRBJ2-7	TGCAGTGCGCCACCGACTAGCGGGAGTACTGTAGGCTCCTACGAGCAGTACTTC	CSAPPTSGSTVGSYEQYF
.	TRBV11-1	.	TRBJ2-3	TGTGCCAGTAGCTTAGTAGCGAAAGATACGCAGTATTTT	CASSLVAKDTQYF
.	TRBV6-1	.	TRBJ1-5	TGTGCCAGCAGTGGTCCGCAGAGCGGTCAGCCCCAGCATTTT	CASSGPQSGQPQHF
.	TRBV4-3	.	TRBJ2-2	TGCGCCGGCAGCCAAAAGCGGAGAGGCACCGGGGAGCTGTTTTTT	CAGSQKRRGTGELFF
.	TRBV6-2/TRBV6-3	many	TRBJ1-1	TGTGCCAGCAGTTCGGAGGGGTCGGGCACTGAAGCTTTCTTT	CASSSEGSGTEAFF
.	TRBV11-3	.	TRBJ2-1	TGTGCCAGCAGCTTAGGACAGTCGGCCTACAATGAGGAGTTATTC	CASSLGQSAYNEELF
TRBD1	TRBV29-1	.	TRBJ1-2	TGCAGCGTTGCCCCCCCCTTCACTGCAGGGGGCGTCGGGGGCTACAGCTTC	CSVAPPFTAGGVGGYSF
.	TRBV28	many	TRBJ2-3	TGTGCCAGCAGTTTATCATCCCCCAGGGATACGCAGTATTTT	CASSLSSPRDTQYF
.	TRBV7-8	.	TRBJ2-1	TGTGCCAGCAGCGAAGGCCGGAGCTCATACAATGAGCAGTTATTC	CASSEGRSSYNEQLF
.	TRBV11-3	.	TRBJ2-3	TGTGCTAGCACAAAGAGCGAAGGTGATACGCAGTATTTT	CASTKSEGDTQYF
.	TRBV6-2/TRBV6-3	.	TRBJ1-1	TGTGTCAGCAGCCCCTGGATCGGGGTTATGATCACTGAAGCTTTCTTT	CVSSPWIGVMITEAFF
TRBD2	TRBV6-6	once	TRBJ2-7	TGTGCCAGCAGTCACCGGACGGGGGGAGAATACGAGCAGTACTTC	CASSHRTGGEYEQYF
TRBD2	TRBV7-2	many	TRBJ2-3	TGTGCCAGCAGCTTAGCTTTGGCTAGCGGGAAAGGGGATACGCAGTATTTT	CASSLALASGKGDTQYF
.	TRBV6-2/TRBV6-3	.	TRBJ1-5	TGTGCCAGCAGTCAGGGGTATCAGCCAGAGCATTTT	CASSQGYQPEHF
.	TRBV11-3	.	TRBJ2-3	TGTGCCAGTAGCTCCGCCGGGCATGGAGGTCATACACAGTATTTT	CASSSAGHGGHTQYF
TRBD1	TRBV6-2/TRBV6-3	.	TRBJ2-5	TGTGCCTGCAGTAGGGCTGGGGGACAGCAAGAGACCCAGTACTTC	CACSRAGGQQETQYF
TRBD1	TRBV5-5	.	TRBJ2-1	TGTACCAGCAGCTTGGGTCCAGGGGGCTCCTACAATGAGCAGTTCTTC	CTSSLGPGGSYNEQFF
.	TRBV11-3	.	TRBJ1-6	TGTACCAACAGCTTAGAGTACAGATATAATTCACCCCTCCACTTT	CTNSLEYRYNSPLHF
.	TRBV11-2	few	TRBJ1-6	TGTGCCAGCAGCTCCATGGGGGAAAATTCACCCCTTCACTTT	CASSSMGENSPLHF
TRBD1	TRBV4-3	.	TRBJ2-1	TGCGCCAGCAGCCTTGACAGGGCTCGGACTTCTAATGAGCAGTTCTTC	CASSLDRARTSNEQFF
.	TRBV4-2	many	TRBJ2-3	TGTGCCAGCAGCCAAGCTTCGGGGACTAGCACAGATACGCAGTATTTT	CASSQASGTSTDTQYF
.	TRBV11-2	.	TRBJ2-5	TGTGCCAGCAACCCCCTAGTCCAAGAGACCCAGTACTTC	CASNPLVQETQYF
.	TRBV6-6	many	TRBJ2-5	TGTGCCAGCAGTGGAGCGGCCATTGATGGCCCCCAAGAGACCCAGTACTTC	CASSGAAIDGPQETQYF
.	TRBV5-5	.	TRBJ2-7	TGTGCCAGCAGCCTGAACGCGGGCGAGCAGTATTTC	CASSLNAGEQYF
.	TRBV6-5	many	TRBJ1-2	TGTGCCAGCACCTCCATGATTGGGGGCTACACCTTC	CASTSMIGGYTF
.	TRBV6-4	.	TRBJ2-1	TGTGCCAGCAGTGTTGGGGGCAACTCCTACAATGAGCAGTTCTTC	CASSVGGNSYNEQFF